The 30 T cell receptor beta chains listed next were all sequenced from one sample in a study of regulatory T cells in long-lasting Graves disease. iRepertoire HTBI primers and Arm-PCR of CDR3 regions built TCR beta libraries. TCRdb reanalysed the multiplex PCR reads using MiXCR and keeps one entry per CDR3 protein. The data show approximately 690,000 distinct CDR3 sequences, with roughly 30% seen just once and under 55% held by the top ten. Time point described: persistent/refractory GD, antithyroid drugs over 5 years with positive TRAb. The TCR library used RNA extracted from PBMCs. Sequenced here: peripheral blood mononuclear cells (PBMCs), sampled when the disease was refractory, from a patient treated with antithyroid drugs. The receptors originated from a female donor with Graves disease.

This clonotype was counted only a few times. J is TRBJ1-1 and V is TRBV10-3, with unresolved D. The CDR3 consists of 13 residues. The germline V and J ends were trimmed by 4 bases and 1 base, with 7 bases remaining between them. Germline V gene data show CDR1 as ENHRY and CDR2 as SYGVKD. The CDR3 region is CAISGAANTEAFF. The CDR3 region has the DNA TGTGCCATCAGTGGGGCGGCGAACACTGAAGCTTTCTTT.

The CDR3 bases are TGCAGTGCTAGCTTTCGACAGCCGATAGACGAGGGCTACGAGCAGTACTTC. This translates into CSASFRQPIDEGYEQYF. V is TRBV20-1 and J is TRBJ2-7; D tentatively fits TRBD1 or TRBD2 (5 bases each). The CDR3 runs to 17 residues. From germline, CDR1 is DFQATT and CDR2 SNEGSKA (reference sequence). Trimming removed 3 bases at V and 3 bases at J, with 24 bases between.

This clonotype has just a few counts. J is TRBJ1-5 and V is TRBV27; possible D gene TRBD1, 5 bases. Germline CDR1 is MNHEY and CDR2 is SMNVEV (reference sequence). Trimming pared 8 bases from V and 0 bases from J, leaving 17 bases between. The CDR3 runs 16 residues. CDR3 sequence (DNA): TGTGCCAGCGCCAGGGAAACCCTCTATAGCAATCAGCCCCAGCATTTT. Its protein product is CASARETLYSNQPQHF.

The V and J genes are TRBV7-2 and TRBJ2-7, with D tentatively TRBD2 (7 bases). Deletions cut 1 base from V and 2 bases from J, with 15 bases between. CDR3 size: 16 residues. The germline gives CDR1 SGHTA, CDR2 FQGNSA. The DNA for the CDR3 is TGTGCCAGCAGCTTAGTGGGGGGGCGAGTGCCCTACGAGCAGTACTTC. This sequence encodes CASSLVGGRVPYEQYF.

This clonotype occurred a few times. V and J are TRBV5-6 and TRBJ1-1; D not resolved. V lost 1 base and J lost 1, with 8 bases in between. The CDR3 sequence is 14 residues long. CDR1 SGHDT and CDR2 YYEEEE come from the germline V gene. CDR3 bases: TGTGCCAGCAGCTTGCCCAGGTGGAACACTGAAGCTTTCTTT. It codes for CASSLPRWNTEAFF.

A remark on this clonotype: A much more abundant neighbour one base away suggests this may be a read error. The V call is TRBV6-2 or TRBV6-3, the J call TRBJ1-2; D is uncertain. CDR3 length: 13 residues. Germline CDR1 is MNHEY and CDR2 is SVGEGT. CDR3: CASSEVLLYGCTF. Written as DNA, the CDR3 is TGTGCCAGCAGTGAAGTATTACTTTATGGCTGCACCTTC.

This clonotype was seen a handful of times. This chain connects TRBV12-3 or TRBV12-4 to TRBJ1-1; 9 nucleotides line up with TRBD1. Losses at the gene ends were 6 bases for V and 11 bases for J; bases not matched to a gene: 7. This CDR3 comprises 12 residues. CDR3 sequence: CASSSQGANAFF. CDR3 bases: TGTGCCAGCAGCTCACAGGGGGCGAATGCTTTCTTT.

This clonotype was detected only a few times. The chain couples TRBV29-1 to TRBJ1-1; the match to TRBD1 covers 7 bases. Germline-derived CDR1 and CDR2 are SQVTM and ANQGSEA. V shed 6 bases and J 2 bases; nucleotides not matched to a gene: 9. The CDR3 runs to 14 residues. CDR3 nucleotide sequence: TGCAGCGTCGACCGGACAGGCGGAAACACTGAAGCTTTCTTT. This codes for CSVDRTGGNTEAFF.

This rearrangement joins TRBV19 to TRBJ1-1, with no clear D. The length of the CDR3 is 15 residues. In germline, CDR1 is LNHDA, CDR2 SQIVND (reference sequence). Trimming cost V 0 bases and J 0 bases, with 8 bases left between them. CDR3 loop: CASSIEVRLNTEAFF. The CDR3 DNA is TGTGCCAGTAGTATAGAGGTCAGGTTGAACACTGAAGCTTTCTTT.

This clonotype occurred once. This chain connects TRBV30 to TRBJ2-7; unclear D gene. V lost 4 bases and J lost 5, with 12 bases in between. Per the germline V gene, CDR1 is GTSNPN and CDR2 is SVGIG (reference sequence). CDR3 size: 12 residues. The CDR3 nucleotides are TGTGCCTGGACCAATCGTGGAGACGAGCAGTACTTC. Its protein is CAWTNRGDEQYF.

V is TRBV10-3 and J is TRBJ2-1, with 14 positions matching TRBD2. The trim removed 5 bases at V and 0 bases at J, leaving 9 bases unmatched. This CDR3 has 19 residues. Germline CDR1 reads ENHRY; CDR2 reads SYGVKD. The CDR3 coding sequence is TGTGCCATCAGTCGACTAGCGGGAGGGTCCGCGGGCTCCTACAATGAGCAGTTCTTC. Translation gives CAISRLAGGSAGSYNEQFF.

This rearrangement joins TRBV19 to TRBJ2-1, with D perhaps assigned TRBD1 or TRBD2 (5 bases each). The CDR3 contains 13 residues. The V gene lost 4 bases and the J gene lost 8 bases, with 12 bases spanning the gap. Germline-derived CDR1 and CDR2 are LNHDA and SQIVND (reference sequence). The DNA of the CDR3 is TGTGCCAGTAGTAGGGACCGGATCGATGAGCAGTTCTTC. It codes for CASSRDRIDEQFF.

The table lists this clonotype with a few counts. For the CDR3, the DNA is TGTGCCAGTATGCAGGGGAATCAGCCCCAGCATTTT. Protein sequence: CASMQGNQPQHF. The V gene is TRBV6-1, the J gene TRBJ1-5, with D perhaps matching TRBD1 (6 bases). This CDR3 contains 12 residues. V dropped 9 bases and J dropped 4 bases, with 10 bases sitting between them. The germline V gene encodes CDR1 MNHNS and CDR2 SASEGT.

This clonotype was recorded many times. The chain joins TRBV20-1 to TRBJ2-7, with 7 bases identical to TRBD1. The CDR3 loop spans 13 amino acids. The ends lost 3 bases at V and 2 bases at J; junction bases unmatched: 4. CDR1 DFQATT and CDR2 SNEGSKA come from the germline V gene (reference sequence). The CDR3 region has the DNA TGCAGTGCTAGGGGGCAGGGGGCCTACGAGCAGTACTTC. It is translated as CSARGQGAYEQYF.

This clonotype was counted a single time. This chain connects TRBV6-1 to TRBJ2-6, with no clear D. Germline CDR1 reads MNHNS; CDR2 reads SASEGT. CDR3 length equals 16 residues. V was cut by 5 bases and J by 0 bases, with 11 bases left in between. The CDR3 loop reads CASSMRTVSGANVLTF. CDR3 sequence (DNA): TGTGCCAGCAGTATGCGGACGGTCTCTGGGGCCAACGTCCTGACTTTC.

In regard to this clonotype: A much larger clonotype is one base distant, so this may be a read error. This rearrangement joins TRBV28 to TRBJ1-2; D is unclear. The CDR3 has 14 amino acids. The V gene's germline CDR1 is MDHEN and CDR2 SYDVKM. CDR3 in amino acids: CTSSLPGGAGGYTF. DNA for the CDR3: TGTACCAGCAGTCTCCCGGGTGGTGCCGGCGGCTACACCTTC.

This clonotype showed up just a few times. This sequence joins TRBV12-3 or TRBV12-4 and TRBJ2-7; the D is unclear. V lost 4 bases and J lost 2, with 12 bases in between. The CDR3 extends over 14 amino acids. In nucleotides, the CDR3 is TGTGCCAGCAGTTGGTCCTACTCAGCCTACGAGCAGTACTTC. It codes for CASSWSYSAYEQYF.

The chain has TRBV6-9 and TRBJ1-1, with D unresolved. V was shortened by 3 bases and J by 5 bases, with 10 bases between the two germline ends. The CDR3 is made up of 13 amino acids. CDR1 is MNHGY, CDR2 SVAAGI, per germline. CDR3 protein: CASSYEKLTEAFF. Written as DNA, the CDR3 is TGTGCCAGCAGTTACGAGAAATTAACTGAAGCTTTCTTT.

The chain has TRBV6-1 and TRBJ1-3; possible D gene TRBD1, 6 bases. CDR1 is MNHNS, CDR2 SASEGT, per germline. V lost 6 bases, J lost 1 base, and 28 bases lay in between. CDR3 length: 20 residues. CDR3 sequence (DNA): TGTGCCAGCAGCTCCCACCGGGGGCGGGGGAGCGGGGGGTCTGGAAACACCATATATTTT. Protein: CASSSHRGRGSGGSGNTIYF.

V usage is TRBV19 and J usage is TRBJ2-5; 14 bases map to TRBD2. Matching the DNA end better, TRBJ2-1 makes the J call doubtful. Looked up from germline, CDR1 is LNHDA and CDR2 is SQIVND (reference sequence). CDR3 length: 16 amino acids. Written as DNA, the CDR3 is TGTGCCAGTAGTATTGGGACTAGCGGGAGTAGTAATGAGCAGTTCTTC. It codes for CASSIGTSGSSNEQFF.

This clonotype occurred a few times. This chain uses TRBV29-1 with TRBJ1-2; D unclear. The CDR3 contains 11 residues. Deletions cut 3 bases from V and 3 bases from J, with 5 bases between. Germline V CDR1 and CDR2: SQVTM, ANQGSEA. The DNA of the CDR3 is TGCAGCGTTGATTGGGACTATGGCTACACCTTC. Translating gives CSVDWDYGYTF.

This clonotype was counted at least ten times. This chain uses TRBV12-3 or TRBV12-4 with TRBJ1-2; TRBD1 matches at 11 bases. J was trimmed by 3 bases and V by 6 bases; bases with no gene match: 9. The CDR3 runs 16 residues. This CDR3 reads CASRDRGLERDYGYTF. CDR3 bases: TGTGCCAGCAGGGACAGGGGGCTCGAGCGTGACTATGGCTACACCTTC.

The V call is TRBV2, the J call TRBJ2-1, with TRBD2 matching over 8 bases. Trimming cost V 4 bases and J 9 bases; bases outside gene matches: 14. CDR3 size: 16 residues. The germline V gene encodes CDR1 SNHLY and CDR2 FYNNEI. The DNA of the CDR3 is TGTGCCAGCAGTGTCAGCGGGAGTGAGGTCAGGAGTGAGCAGTTCTTC. This encodes CASSVSGSEVRSEQFF.

The table lists this clonotype with a few counts. For the CDR3, the DNA is TGTGCCAGCAGTTTGGGGTCGACCGGGATTTATGGCTACACCTTC. This sequence encodes CASSLGSTGIYGYTF. The chain employs TRBV27 and TRBJ1-2; unclear D gene. V gave up 3 bases and J gave up 5 bases, with 16 bases separating them. Germline lookup yields CDR1 MNHEY and CDR2 SMNVEV (reference sequence). The CDR3 sequence is 15 residues long.

The V call is TRBV18, the J call TRBJ1-4, with D hard to call. Trimming stripped 6 bases from V and 3 bases from J, with 14 bases between. This CDR3 has 15 amino acids. Germline V gene sequence: CDR1 KGHSH, CDR2 LQKENI. The CDR3 nucleotides are TGTGCCAGCTCCCTACGGTCCTTGGCTAATGAAAAACTGTTTTTT. Encoded protein: CASSLRSLANEKLFF.

This chain uses TRBV14 with TRBJ2-5; D gene ambiguous. The CDR3 contains 11 residues. Trimming took off 2 bases at V and 9 bases at J, with 7 bases between the two ends. CDR1 is SGHDN and CDR2 is FVKESK in the germline V gene. This CDR3 reads CASSQWSAQYF. The CDR3 region has the DNA TGTGCCAGCAGCCAATGGTCGGCCCAGTACTTC.

The chain has TRBV12-3 or TRBV12-4 and TRBJ2-1, with D perhaps TRBD2 (6 bases). The V end was cut by 6 bases, the J end by 9 bases, with 15 bases between. The CDR3 loop spans 13 amino acids. The CDR3 loop reads CASSGTPTSEQFF. The CDR3 nucleotides read TGTGCCAGCAGCGGGACTCCCACAAGTGAGCAGTTCTTC.

This clonotype was observed a handful of times. The genes are TRBV7-9 and TRBJ1-4; 8 positions match TRBD1. In germline, CDR1 is SEHNR, CDR2 FQNEAQ (reference sequence). The CDR3 spans 17 residues. The junction had 9 bases not matched to a gene; V was cut back by 5 bases and J by 1 base. For the CDR3, the DNA is TGTGCCAGCAGCGACTCAGGACAGGGACTAACTAATGAAAAACTGTTTTTT. Translation: CASSDSGQGLTNEKLFF. The variable domain in full, completed from reference TRBV7-9 and TRBJ1-4, reads DTGVSQNPRHKITKRGQNVTFRCDPISEHNRLYWYRQTLGQGPEFLTYFQNEAQLEKSRLLSDRFSAERPKGSFSTLEIQRTEQGDSAMYLCASSDSGQGLTNEKLFFGSGTQLSVL.

This chain links TRBV10-1 with TRBJ2-2, with TRBD2 identical over 10 bases. The CDR3 extends over 15 amino acids. V was clipped by 4 bases and J by 5 bases; unmatched bases: 4. CDR1 and CDR2 from the germline V gene are WNHNN and SYGVQD (reference sequence). In DNA, the CDR3 is TGCGCCAGCAGTGTGCTAGCGGGAGAAACCGGGGAGCTGTTTTTT. This translates into CASSVLAGETGELFF.

This clonotype appeared once. V gene TRBV19 combines with J gene TRBJ2-7; no clear D. The CDR3 contains 13 residues. Per germline, CDR1 LNHDA and CDR2 SQIVND (reference sequence). The ends were cut back, 3 bases at V and 5 bases at J, with 11 bases in the middle. The CDR3 sequence is CASSIAGFHEQYF. CDR3 in DNA: TGTGCCAGTAGTATTGCAGGCTTCCACGAGCAGTACTTC.